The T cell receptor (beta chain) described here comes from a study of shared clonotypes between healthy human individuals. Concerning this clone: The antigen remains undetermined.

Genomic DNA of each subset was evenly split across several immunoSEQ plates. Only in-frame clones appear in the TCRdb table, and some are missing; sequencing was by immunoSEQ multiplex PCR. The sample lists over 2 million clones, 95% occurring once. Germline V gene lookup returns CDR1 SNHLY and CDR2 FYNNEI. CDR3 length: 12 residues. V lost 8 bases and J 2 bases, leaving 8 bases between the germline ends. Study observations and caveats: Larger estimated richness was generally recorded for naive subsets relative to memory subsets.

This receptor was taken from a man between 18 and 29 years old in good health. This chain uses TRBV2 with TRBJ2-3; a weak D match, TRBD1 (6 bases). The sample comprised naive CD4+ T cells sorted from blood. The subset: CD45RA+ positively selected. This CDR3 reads CASQGSTDTQYF. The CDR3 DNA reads TGTGCCAGCCAGGGGTCCACAGATACGCAGTATTTT.